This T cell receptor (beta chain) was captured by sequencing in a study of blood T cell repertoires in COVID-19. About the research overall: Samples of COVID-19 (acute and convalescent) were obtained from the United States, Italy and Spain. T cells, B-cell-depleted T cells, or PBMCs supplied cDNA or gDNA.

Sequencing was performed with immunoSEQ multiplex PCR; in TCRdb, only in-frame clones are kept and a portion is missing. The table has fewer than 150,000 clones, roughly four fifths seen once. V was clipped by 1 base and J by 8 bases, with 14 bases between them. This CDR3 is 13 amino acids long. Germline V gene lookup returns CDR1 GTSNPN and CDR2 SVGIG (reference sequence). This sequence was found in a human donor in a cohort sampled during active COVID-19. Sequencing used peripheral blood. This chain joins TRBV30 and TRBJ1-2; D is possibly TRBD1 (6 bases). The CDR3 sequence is CAWSAPQGLGYTF. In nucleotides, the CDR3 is TGTGCCTGGAGTGCCCCCCAGGGGCTCGGCTACACCTTC. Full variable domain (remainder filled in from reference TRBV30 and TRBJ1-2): SQTIHQWPATLVQPVGSPLSLECTVEGTSNPNLYWYRQAAGRGLQLLFYSVGIGQISSEVPQNLSASRPQDRQFILSSKKLLLSDSGFYLCAWSAPQGLGYTFGSGTRLTVV.